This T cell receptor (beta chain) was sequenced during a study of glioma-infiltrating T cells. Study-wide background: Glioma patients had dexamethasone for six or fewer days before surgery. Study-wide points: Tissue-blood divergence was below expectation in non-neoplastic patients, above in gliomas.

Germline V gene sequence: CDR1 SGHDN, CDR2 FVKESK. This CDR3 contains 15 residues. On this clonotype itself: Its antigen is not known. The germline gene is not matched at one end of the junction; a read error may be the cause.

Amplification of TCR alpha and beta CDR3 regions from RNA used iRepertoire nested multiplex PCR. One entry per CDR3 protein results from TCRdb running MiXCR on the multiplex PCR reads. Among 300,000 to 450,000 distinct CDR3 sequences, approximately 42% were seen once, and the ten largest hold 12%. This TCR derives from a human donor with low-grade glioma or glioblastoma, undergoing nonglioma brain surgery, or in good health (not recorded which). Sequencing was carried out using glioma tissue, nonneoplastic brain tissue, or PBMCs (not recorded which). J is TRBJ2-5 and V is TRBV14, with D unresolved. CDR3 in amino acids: CSSSQNWFPQETQYF. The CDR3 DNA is TGTTCCAGCAGCCAAAACTGGTTCCCCCAAGAGACCCAGTACTTC. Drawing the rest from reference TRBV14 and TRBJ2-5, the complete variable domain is EAGVTQFPSHSVIEKGQTVTLRCDPISGHDNLYWYRRVMGKEIKFLLHFVKESKQDESGMPNNRFLAERTGGTYSTLKVQPAELEDSGVYFCSSSQNWFPQETQYFGPGTRLLVL.